This T cell receptor beta chain was obtained from a study of T cells in localized non-small cell lung cancer. Study observations and caveats: The greatest T cell clonality was found in uninvolved adjacent lung (higher than in tumor). Among blood samples, higher T cell density accompanied longer overall survival. There were a median roughly 62 of the top 100 tumor clones appearing in adjacent lung. Sequencing was limited to one tumor region, leaving the possibility of heterogeneity open.

The CDR3 runs 15 residues. Germline V gene data show CDR1 as MNHNS and CDR2 as SASEGT. The V segment lost 0 bases and the J segment 7 bases; nucleotides outside the gene matches: 4. Repertoires were generated with immunoSEQ multiplex PCR, while TCRdb's copy carries only in-frame clones and drops some. The table lists 75,000 to 95,000 clones, roughly 86% of them singletons. About this clone itself: Its target is not known.

The receptor comes from a man aged 40 to 70 with stage I squamous cell lung carcinoma. The J gene is TRBJ1-2, the V gene TRBV6-1, with TRBD1 identical over 11 bases. Sequencing used peripheral blood, obtained before any cancer treatment. CDR3 nucleotides: TGTGCCAGCAGTGAAGCGGGACAGGGGGAGAGTGGCTACACCTTC. Amino acids: CASSEAGQGESGYTF.